This T cell receptor (beta chain) originates from a study of neoadjuvant nivolumab and ipilimumab in lung cancer. Turning to the study itself: Nivolumab 3 mg/kg was given days 1, 15 and 29, plus ipilimumab 1 mg/kg day 1 in combination.

Whole-study results and caveats: Resected-tumor TCR richness correlated positively with pretherapy blood richness. Compared with tumor-adjacent uninvolved lung, resected tumors showed greater richness and clonality. TCR receptors were sequenced in few samples.

This clone was found a few times. Its antigen is not known. The method was immunoSEQ multiplex PCR; TCRdb's version includes in-frame clones alone and lacks a portion of them. The sample contains 9,500 to 10,000 clones, about 74% of which appear only once. In germline, CDR1 is SEHNR, CDR2 FQNEAQ (reference sequence). Trimming took 5 bases from V and 7 from J; bases not matched to a gene: 9. The CDR3 has 15 residues. This receptor was taken from an adult with non-small cell lung cancer. Some clones in this sample may be carry-over from other donors' samples. V gene TRBV7-9 combines with J gene TRBJ2-2; TRBD1 agrees at 8 bases. The sequences come from tumor tissue, collected after neoadjuvant nivolumab, alone or with ipilimumab, at or shortly before surgery. The CDR3 loop reads CASSPLTGADGELFF. The CDR3 bases are TGTGCCAGCAGCCCTCTGACAGGGGCTGACGGGGAGCTGTTTTTT.